Listed below are T cell receptor beta chains from one sample, sequenced in a study of blood T cell repertoires in COVID-19. TCRdb's table, derived via immunoSEQ multiplex PCR, lists solely in-frame clones and lacks some. The data contain approximately 490,000 clones, around nine tenths of them singletons. The specimen sequenced was PBMCs or T cells enriched from blood (not recorded which). These receptors originate from an older woman who had recovered from COVID-19. Both conserved end residues are part of each CDR3. A D gene is named only where the DNA matches it firmly. Clone size is not always given. Where it is, it says once, few, many or a class for expanded clones.

cdr3_length j_call clone_size d_call v_call cdr3_aa cdr3_nt
13 TRBJ2-5 few - TRBV29-1 CSVGGSVQETQYF TGCAGCGTTGGAGGTAGCGTTCAAGAGACCCAGTACTTC
14 TRBJ2-1 once - TRBV10-3 CATGTPGYYNEQFF TGTGCCACCGGGACACCCGGGTACTACAATGAGCAGTTCTTC
17 TRBJ1-4 once - TRBV28 CASSLLGQTPTNEKLFF TGTGCCAGCAGTTTACTCGGACAGACCCCAACTAATGAAAAACTGTTTTTT
13 TRBJ1-4 - TRBD1 TRBV27 CASSRDRGEKLFF TGTGCCAGCAGCCGGGACAGGGGTGAAAAACTGTTTTTT
15 TRBJ1-3 - TRBD1 TRBV19 CASSPGTDGRNTIYF TGTGCCAGTAGTCCGGGGACAGACGGCCGAAACACCATATATTTT
15 TRBJ1-5 - TRBD1 TRBV28 CASLRATGGGQPQHF TGTGCCAGCCTCCGCGCGACAGGGGGCGGACAGCCCCAGCATTTT
14 TRBJ2-7 - TRBD1 TRBV6-5 CASGGTGGTYEQYF TGTGCCAGTGGGGGGACAGGGGGCACCTACGAGCAGTACTTC
13 TRBJ1-3 - TRBD1 TRBV6-5 CAVWTGKENTIYF TGTGCCGTATGGACAGGGAAGGAAAACACCATATATTTT
16 TRBJ1-5 once - TRBV19 CASSIGGGNGDQPQHF TGTGCCAGTAGTATCGGAGGAGGGAATGGGGATCAGCCCCAGCATTTT
17 TRBJ1-3 once - TRBV5-1 CASIRRKGQSSGNTIYF TGCGCCAGCATCAGGCGGAAAGGACAGAGCTCTGGAAACACCATATATTTT
12 TRBJ2-7 once - TRBV5-5 CASSLIDSEQYF TGTGCCAGCAGCTTGATAGACAGCGAGCAGTACTTC
14 TRBJ2-2 - - TRBV5-1 CASSFSGFTGELFF TGCGCCAGCAGCTTCTCAGGGTTCACCGGGGAGCTGTTTTTT
13 TRBJ2-7 - - TRBV5-4 CASSWDLFGEQYF TGTGCCAGCAGCTGGGACTTATTTGGCGAGCAGTACTTC
13 TRBJ2-7 few - TRBV6-5 CASTSLIGYEQYF TGTGCCAGCACCTCCCTTATCGGCTACGAGCAGTACTTC
13 TRBJ2-5 - - TRBV12-5 CASGLPPKETQYF TGTGCTAGTGGTTTGCCCCCAAAAGAGACCCAGTACTTC
14 TRBJ2-1 - - TRBV11-3 CASSLRQGGDEQFF TGTGCCAGCAGCTTACGACAGGGAGGCGACGAGCAGTTCTTC